Listed below are T cell receptor beta chains from one sample, sequenced in a study of metastatic and nonmetastatic thyroid tumors. TCRdb reassembled clones from the PCR reads with MiXCR. The data hold about 16,000 clones, with 20% to 25% observed a single time. Sequences were obtained from adjacent normal tissue. These receptors were taken from a female donor with papillary thyroid cancer or a benign thyroid nodule (not recorded which). Some clones in this sample may be carry-over from other donors' samples. CDR3s include the opening cysteine and the closing phenylalanine or tryptophan. A D gene is named only where the DNA matches it firmly. Part of the rows lack a size; the others show once, few, many or a class for expanded clones.

TRBV20-1,NA,NA,TRBJ1-1,TGCAGTGCTAGAGTGGGGGGGGAGTTGAGGACTGAAGCTTTCTTT,CSARVGGELRTEAFF
TRBV6-1,NA,TRBD1,TRBJ1-1,TGTGCCAGCAGTTTAACAGGGGGCGTTGAAGCTTTCTTT,CASSLTGGVEAFF
TRBV9,NA,TRBD1,TRBJ1-2,TGTGCCAGCAGAGAGGGGGACAGATATGGCTACACCTTC,CASREGDRYGYTF
TRBV6-1,few,NA,TRBJ2-2,TGTGCCAGCAGACTCACACTAGGCACGGGCGGGGAGCTGTTTTTT,CASRLTLGTGGELFF
TRBV25-1,NA,TRBD2,TRBJ2-1,TGTGCCAGCACAAGCAGTCGCCACGGGACTAGCGGATGCATCTACAATGAGCAGTTCTTC,CASTSSRHGTSGCIYNEQFF
TRBV7-6,NA,NA,TRBJ2-2,TGTGCCAGCAGCTTAGCGCCTTCAGGCACCGGGGAGCTGTTTTTT,CASSLAPSGTGELFF
TRBV4-1,NA,TRBD2,TRBJ2-3,TGCGCCAGCAGCCAAGTCGGTATGCGGGAGGGGGCAGATACGCAGTATTTT,CASSQVGMREGADTQYF
TRBV6-1,NA,NA,TRBJ1-4,TGTGCCAGCAGGCCCTCGGGGGGCGAAGAAAAACTGTTTTTT,CASRPSGGEEKLFF
TRBV6-1,NA,TRBD1,TRBJ1-4,TGTGCCAGCAGGAGGGGGACAGGGTCCGAAAAACTGTTTTTT,CASRRGTGSEKLFF
TRBV11-3,NA,NA,TRBJ2-2,TGTGCCAGCAGCTTTGGGGCGAACACCGGGGAGCTGTTCTTT,CASSFGANTGELFF
TRBV11-2,NA,NA,TRBJ2-1,TGTACCAGCAGCGAAGGGGGGTGGTTGGGACGAATTTACAATGAGCAGTTCTTC,CTSSEGGWLGRIYNEQFF
TRBV7-9,NA,NA,TRBJ2-7,TGTGCCAGCAGCCAAGGGAACAGGACCTACGAGCAGTACTTC,CASSQGNRTYEQYF